The 31 T cell receptor beta chains reported below all come from one sample, sequenced in a study of T-cell reconstitution after alpha-beta-depleted transplantation in children. TCRbeta library preparation incorporated unique molecular identifiers. TCRdb passed the PCR reads through MiXCR, listing each CDR3 protein once. The sample includes roughly 100,000 distinct CDR3 sequences, around 5.9% seen only once; the top ten take about 6.1%. The sample here was PBMCs, mostly from graft donor cells, taken 60 days after TCRalphabeta/CD19-depleted stem cell transplant. These receptor sequences come from a female patient aged 2 to 10 who had a stem cell transplant for Fanconi anemia, so the T cells may come from the graft donor.

This clonotype was counted many times. This chain joins TRBV18 and TRBJ2-1; TRBD2 is a possible D gene (5 bases). Trimming pared 1 base from V and 4 bases from J, leaving 5 bases between. The CDR3 has 13 amino acids. Looked up from germline, CDR1 is KGHSH and CDR2 is LQKENI. The CDR3 DNA is TGTGCCAGCTCACCACTAGCGTACAATGAGCAGTTCTTC. Protein sequence: CASSPLAYNEQFF. The complete variable domain, with remaining parts taken from reference TRBV18 and TRBJ2-1, reads NAGVMQNPRHLVRRRGQEARLRCSPMKGHSHVYWYRQLPEEGLKFMVYLQKENIIDESGMPKERFSAEFPKEGPSILRIQQVVRGDSAAYFCASSPLAYNEQFFGPGTRLTVL.

Many counts were recorded for this clonotype. J is TRBJ2-7 and V is TRBV28; 10 bases match TRBD1. J gave up 4 bases and V 3 bases, and 6 bases lay outside the gene matches. Per germline, CDR1 MDHEN and CDR2 SYDVKM. The length of the CDR3 is 15 residues. CDR3 nucleotides: TGTGCCAGCAGTTTTCCTGACAGGGGGCAATACGAGCAGTACTTC. It specifies CASSFPDRGQYEQYF.

The chain carries TRBV7-3 and TRBJ2-1; D unresolved. Trimming cost V 10 bases and J 0 bases, with 22 bases left between them. CDR1 is SGHTA, CDR2 FQGTGA, per germline. The CDR3 length is 17 residues. CDR3 bases: TGTGCCACCTGCCGTCCAGCCCAGGCCTACTCCTACAATGAGCAGTTCTTC. The encoded protein is CATCRPAQAYSYNEQFF.

At least ten counts were recorded for this clonotype. The CDR3 DNA reads TGCGCCAGCAGCGTGGACAGGGGCGACTACAATGAGCAGTTCTTC. It translates to CASSVDRGDYNEQFF. The rearrangement links TRBV5-1 to TRBJ2-1; 9 bases map to TRBD1. V was pared by 4 bases and J by 3 bases, with 5 bases of the junction left unmatched. The CDR3 sequence is 15 residues long. CDR1 is SGHRS and CDR2 is YFSETQ in the germline V gene.

The rearrangement uses TRBV5-1 and TRBJ2-7; D is undetermined. The CDR3 has 15 amino acids. The germline gives CDR1 SGHRS, CDR2 YFSETQ. Trimming pared 0 bases from V and 2 bases from J, leaving 12 bases between. For the CDR3, the DNA is TGCGCCAGCAGCTTGGCCCGGCAGTTTGCCTACGAGCAGTACTTC. Protein product: CASSLARQFAYEQYF.

There are many counts of this clonotype. In DNA form, the CDR3 reads TGCAGTGCTGGTCCGGGGTTCAATCAGCCCCAGCATTTT. Translation: CSAGPGFNQPQHF. This chain uses TRBV20-1 with TRBJ1-5; D gene ambiguous. The germline V and J ends were trimmed by 5 bases and 3 bases, with 11 bases remaining between them. The CDR3 is 13 amino acids. Per germline, CDR1 DFQATT and CDR2 SNEGSKA (reference sequence).

In this sample, this clonotype turned up a few times. This chain links TRBV20-1 with TRBJ2-1, with 7 nucleotides matching TRBD2. Germline values: CDR1 DFQATT, CDR2 SNEGSKA (reference sequence). The CDR3 is made up of 16 amino acids. The junction had 12 bases not matched to a gene; V was cut back by 0 bases and J by 7 bases. For the CDR3, the DNA is TGCAGTGCTAGAGATCCCAGGACTAGAATTACGAATGAGCAGTTCTTC. Its translation is CSARDPRTRITNEQFF.

In its sample, this clonotype was seen many times. This sequence joins TRBV4-2 and TRBJ2-4; D unclear. Per the germline V gene, CDR1 is LGHNA and CDR2 is YNFKEQ. CDR3 length equals 16 residues. The germline V and J ends were trimmed by 3 bases and 0 bases, with 12 bases remaining between them. The CDR3 protein is CASSQSTDLAKNIQYF. In nucleotides, the CDR3 is TGTGCCAGCAGCCAGTCCACCGACCTAGCCAAAAACATTCAGTACTTC.

The chain carries TRBV20-1 and TRBJ2-5; D is unresolved. Per the germline V gene, CDR1 is DFQATT and CDR2 is SNEGSKA (reference sequence). V was pared by 7 bases and J by 5 bases, with 11 bases between. The CDR3 consists of 11 residues. Here the CDR3 DNA reads TGCAGTGTAGGGCTAGTGGAGACCCAGTACTTC. It specifies CSVGLVETQYF.

CDR3 in DNA: TGCAGTGCTATCCCCCCCCCACAGGGGAGAGAGACCCAGTACTTC. Its translation: CSAIPPPQGRETQYF. This sequence joins TRBV20-1 and TRBJ2-5; 7 bases are shared with TRBD1. With 4 bases clipped from V and 4 bases from J, the junction kept 12 bases outside the gene matches. The CDR3 is 15 amino acids. Germline V lookup: CDR1 DFQATT, CDR2 SNEGSKA (reference sequence).

The sample holds many counts of this clonotype. The genes are TRBV5-1 and TRBJ2-1; D may match TRBD1 or TRBD2 (5 bases each). The germline V gene has CDR1 SGHRS and CDR2 YFSETQ. The CDR3 has 14 amino acids. Trimming cost V 6 bases and J 3 bases, with 13 bases left between them. The CDR3 is CASMGTPYYNEQFF. The CDR3 DNA is TGCGCCAGCATGGGGACCCCCTACTACAATGAGCAGTTCTTC.

This clonotype was counted at least ten times. The chain's CDR3 is CASSLPGKVTDTQYF. In DNA form, the CDR3 reads TGCGCCAGCAGCTTGCCGGGGAAAGTCACAGATACGCAGTATTTT. J is TRBJ2-3 and V is TRBV5-1, with D perhaps matching TRBD2 (5 bases). The V end lost 1 base, the J end lost 2 bases, and 11 bases lay between the germline ends. There are 15 residues in the CDR3. Germline CDR1 SGHRS, CDR2 YFSETQ.

The sample holds many counts of this clonotype. V is TRBV6-5 and J is TRBJ2-2, with 7 bases fitting TRBD1. The length of the CDR3 is 14 residues. Germline V gene lookup returns CDR1 MNHEY and CDR2 SVGAGI. V dropped 4 bases and J dropped 4; count of bases not matched to a gene: 3. CDR3 DNA: TGTGCCAGCAGTTTTTACAGGGGCACCGGGGAGCTGTTTTTT. This translates into CASSFYRGTGELFF.

About this clonotype itself: With a much larger clone just one base away, this may be a read error. This CDR3 fails to terminate in the conserved phenylalanine or tryptophan, so it likely reflects a read error. The chain employs TRBV18 and TRBJ2-7; D call uncertain. CDR3 length: 12 amino acids. CDR1 is KGHSH, CDR2 LQKENI, per germline. The germline V and J ends were trimmed by 1 base and 5 bases, with 6 bases remaining between them. CDR3: CASSPLTDEQYC. CDR3 sequence (DNA): TGTGCCAGCTCACCACTCACGGACGAGCAGTACTGC.

This clonotype was counted between two and nine times. This chain joins TRBV14 and TRBJ2-5, with D unclear. CDR3 length: 15 residues. From germline, CDR1 is SGHDN and CDR2 FVKESK. V shed 0 bases and J shed 0 bases, with 8 bases lying between them. The CDR3: CASSQELGYQETQYF. CDR3 nucleotide sequence: TGTGCCAGCAGCCAAGAATTGGGGTACCAAGAGACCCAGTACTTC.

The chain has TRBV3-1 and TRBJ2-1; tentatively, D is TRBD2 (6 bases). The CDR3 sequence is 18 residues long. Trimming cost V 0 bases and J 0 bases, with 15 bases left between them. Per germline, CDR1 LGHDT and CDR2 YNNKEL (reference sequence). This chain's CDR3 is CASSQEQGAGPSYNEQFF. The CDR3 DNA sequence: TGTGCCAGCAGCCAAGAACAAGGAGCGGGTCCCTCCTACAATGAGCAGTTCTTC.

This clonotype was detected ten times or more. The chain combines TRBV28 with TRBJ2-2; weak D call: TRBD1 (6 bases). Germline V gene sequence: CDR1 MDHEN, CDR2 SYDVKM. There are 16 residues in the CDR3. Trimming stripped 6 bases from V and 1 base from J, with 15 bases between. The CDR3 DNA reads TGTGCCAGCAGGGAACAGGGTTTAGGGAACACCGGGGAGCTGTTTTTT. Translated, it gives CASREQGLGNTGELFF.

This clonotype occurred many times. This chain links TRBV7-3 with TRBJ2-7, with TRBD1 identical over 7 bases. The junction had 8 bases not matched to a gene; V was cut back by 4 bases and J by 2 bases. From germline, CDR1 is SGHTA and CDR2 FQGTGA. The CDR3 has 15 residues. CDR3 loop: CASSWDRDRAYEQYF. DNA for the CDR3: TGTGCCAGCAGCTGGGACCGGGACAGAGCCTACGAGCAGTACTTC.

This clonotype was observed at least ten times. The CDR3 DNA sequence: TGTGCCAGCAGCAAAGGGGTTACGTTCTACGAGCAGTACTTC. It specifies CASSKGVTFYEQYF. The gene calls are TRBV3-1 and TRBJ2-7; D is possibly TRBD1 (5 bases). Germline lookup yields CDR1 LGHDT and CDR2 YNNKEL (reference sequence). V was clipped by 5 bases and J by 3 bases, with 14 bases between them. The CDR3 is made up of 14 amino acids.

This clonotype was seen repeatedly, ten times or more. The V and J genes are TRBV30 and TRBJ2-2; D call uncertain. The V gene's germline CDR1 is GTSNPN and CDR2 SVGIG (reference sequence). Trimming took 0 bases from V and 5 from J, leaving 7 bases between them. There are 13 residues in the CDR3. The CDR3, as DNA: TGTGCCTGGAGTGTTCCCCCGACCGGGGAGCTGTTTTTT. Translated: CAWSVPPTGELFF.

In its sample, this clonotype was seen a few times. The CDR3 sequence: CASSSRQGARNTIYF. The DNA of the CDR3 is TGTGCCAGCAGCTCTCGACAGGGGGCAAGAAACACCATATATTTT. The chain links TRBV7-9 to TRBJ1-3; 10 bases align to TRBD1. The junction had 5 bases not matched to a gene; V was cut back by 4 bases and J by 5 bases. CDR1 is SEHNR and CDR2 is FQNEAQ in the germline V gene (reference sequence). This CDR3 is 15 amino acids long.

J is TRBJ2-7 and V is TRBV5-1; D not certain. The CDR3 totals 13 residues. Trimming removed 4 bases at V and 4 bases at J, with 12 bases between. The germline gives CDR1 SGHRS, CDR2 YFSETQ. In nucleotides, the CDR3 is TGCGCCAGCAGCGAATACCGTACTTACGAGCAGTACTTC. Encoded protein: CASSEYRTYEQYF.

This clonotype was observed a handful of times. The rearrangement links TRBV19 to TRBJ2-5; D not resolved. Deletions cut 6 bases from V and 2 bases from J, with 7 bases between. The CDR3 consists of 12 residues. CDR1 LNHDA and CDR2 SQIVND come from the germline V gene (reference sequence). CDR3 region: CASRDAQETQYF. CDR3 nucleotides: TGTGCCAGTAGAGACGCTCAAGAGACCCAGTACTTC.

The CDR3: CASSQVFAGDQETQYF. The CDR3 coding sequence is TGCGCCAGCAGCCAAGTTTTCGCAGGGGACCAAGAGACCCAGTACTTC. The J gene is TRBJ2-5, the V gene TRBV4-1, with D maybe TRBD1 (6 bases). The germline V and J ends were trimmed by 1 base and 0 bases, with 12 bases remaining between them. From germline, CDR1 is MGHRA and CDR2 YSYEKL. The CDR3 runs to 16 residues.

This clonotype was seen ten or more times. The V call is TRBV28, the J call TRBJ1-1; D is ambiguous. Germline loops: CDR1 MDHEN, CDR2 SYDVKM. V lost 3 bases, J lost 9 bases, and 17 bases lay in between. This CDR3 comprises 14 residues. The CDR3 spells CASSLGAYSLQAFF. In DNA, the CDR3 is TGTGCCAGCAGTTTGGGAGCCTACTCGCTGCAAGCTTTCTTT.

This rearrangement joins TRBV20-1 to TRBJ2-3; TRBD2 aligns across 10 bases. Germline V lookup: CDR1 DFQATT, CDR2 SNEGSKA (reference sequence). The trim removed 1 base at V and 2 bases at J, leaving 15 bases unmatched. This CDR3 comprises 19 residues. CDR3 sequence (DNA): TGCAGTGCTAGAGTAGGCCACCGCACGCTAGCGGGAGCCACAGATACGCAGTATTTT. Translation gives CSARVGHRTLAGATDTQYF.

This clonotype was counted only a few times. In DNA form, the CDR3 reads TGTGCCAGCACCCGGACAGAGTATAGCAATCAGCCCCAGCATTTT. Protein: CASTRTEYSNQPQHF. This chain connects TRBV6-5 to TRBJ1-5, with D possibly matching TRBD1 (6 bases). Trimming removed 7 bases from V and 0 bases from J, with 13 bases in between. Germline CDR1 reads MNHEY; CDR2 reads SVGAGI. The CDR3 loop spans 15 amino acids.

At least ten counts were recorded for this clonotype. The V and J genes are TRBV20-1 and TRBJ2-2, with 12 bases matching TRBD1. The CDR3 is 17 amino acids. V was clipped by 0 bases and J by 7 bases; unmatched bases: 9. CDR1 is DFQATT, CDR2 SNEGSKA, per germline (reference sequence). This CDR3 is CSARDNPGTGGFGELFF. The CDR3 DNA reads as TGCAGTGCTAGAGATAATCCCGGGACAGGGGGCTTCGGGGAGCTGTTTTTT.

This clonotype has ten or more counts. The chain couples TRBV5-4 to TRBJ2-2, with 10 bases lining up with TRBD2. The CDR3 length is 14 residues. J lost 6 bases, V lost 6 bases, and 5 bases had no gene match. The germline V gene encodes CDR1 SGHNT and CDR2 YYREEE (reference sequence). The CDR3 is CASNKRGGPGELFF. The CDR3 nucleotides read TGTGCCAGCAATAAGCGGGGGGGCCCCGGGGAGCTGTTTTTT.

The V gene is TRBV5-4, the J gene TRBJ1-2; no clear D gene. Trimming removed 0 bases at V and 4 bases at J, with 10 bases between. This CDR3 has 14 residues. The germline gives CDR1 SGHNT, CDR2 YYREEE (reference sequence). Here the CDR3 reads CASSLGRSSYGYTF. The CDR3 bases are TGTGCCAGCAGCTTGGGTAGATCGAGCTATGGCTACACCTTC.

This clonotype was detected many times. The CDR3 protein is CSAWAVTDTQYF. The CDR3 nucleotides are TGCAGCGCTTGGGCAGTCACAGATACGCAGTATTTT. The chain joins TRBV29-1 to TRBJ2-3; D is undetermined. The CDR3 consists of 12 residues. Germline V gene lookup returns CDR1 SQVTM and CDR2 ANQGSEA. The V end lost 7 bases, the J end lost 2 bases, and 10 bases lay between the germline ends.